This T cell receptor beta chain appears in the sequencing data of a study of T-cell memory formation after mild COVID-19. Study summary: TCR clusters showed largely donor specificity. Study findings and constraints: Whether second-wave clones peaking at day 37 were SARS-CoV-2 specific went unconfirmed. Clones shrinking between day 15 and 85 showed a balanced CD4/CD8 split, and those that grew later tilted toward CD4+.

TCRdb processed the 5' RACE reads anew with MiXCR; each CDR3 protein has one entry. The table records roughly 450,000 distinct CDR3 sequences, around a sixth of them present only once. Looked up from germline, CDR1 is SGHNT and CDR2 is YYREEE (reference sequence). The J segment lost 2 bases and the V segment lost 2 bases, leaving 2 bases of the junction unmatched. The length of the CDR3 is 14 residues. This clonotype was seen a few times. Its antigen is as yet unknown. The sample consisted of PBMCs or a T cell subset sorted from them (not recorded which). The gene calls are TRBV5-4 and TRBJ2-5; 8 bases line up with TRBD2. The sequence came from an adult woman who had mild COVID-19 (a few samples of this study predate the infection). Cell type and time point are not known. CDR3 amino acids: CASSFGTRQETQYF. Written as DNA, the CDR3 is TGTGCCAGCAGCTTCGGGACTAGACAAGAGACCCAGTACTTC.